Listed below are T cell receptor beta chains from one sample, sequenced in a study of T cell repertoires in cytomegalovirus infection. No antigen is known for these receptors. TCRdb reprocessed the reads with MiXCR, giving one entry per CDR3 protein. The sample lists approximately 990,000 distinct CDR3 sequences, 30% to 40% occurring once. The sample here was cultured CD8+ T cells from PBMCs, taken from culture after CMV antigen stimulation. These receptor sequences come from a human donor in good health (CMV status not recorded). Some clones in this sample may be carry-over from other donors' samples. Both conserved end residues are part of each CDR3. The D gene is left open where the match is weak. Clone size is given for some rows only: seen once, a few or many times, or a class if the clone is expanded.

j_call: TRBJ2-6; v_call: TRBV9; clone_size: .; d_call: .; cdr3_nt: TGTGCCAGCAGCTCCCCGGGGCCATCTAGCTCTGGGGCCAACGTCCTGACTTTC; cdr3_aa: CASSSPGPSSSGANVLTF
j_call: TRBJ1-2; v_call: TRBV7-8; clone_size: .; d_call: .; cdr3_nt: TGTGCCAGCAGCCTAACCCCGGGACCGAAGAACTATGGCTACACCTTC; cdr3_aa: CASSLTPGPKNYGYTF
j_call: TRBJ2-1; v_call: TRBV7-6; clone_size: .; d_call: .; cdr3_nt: TGTGCCAGCAACCTTCCGGGGCAGGGAGGTGAGCAGTTCTTC; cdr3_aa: CASNLPGQGGEQFF
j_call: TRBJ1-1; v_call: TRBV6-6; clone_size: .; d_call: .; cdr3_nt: TGTGCCAGCAGTTACTCGAGAGGTGAAGCTTTCTTT; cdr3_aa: CASSYSRGEAFF
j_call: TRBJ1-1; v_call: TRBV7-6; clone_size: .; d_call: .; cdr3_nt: TGTGCTAGCAGCTTAGTCCTGATCACTGAAGCTTTCTTT; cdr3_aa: CASSLVLITEAFF
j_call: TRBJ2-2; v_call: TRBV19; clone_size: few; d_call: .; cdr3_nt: TGTGCCAGTACCACCACAGGGAACGGGGAGCTGTTTTTT; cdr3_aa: CASTTTGNGELFF
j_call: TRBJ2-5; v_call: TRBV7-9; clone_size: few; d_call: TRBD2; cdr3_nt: TGTGCCAGCATCCTAGGGGAGGGCGCCGTGGGAGAGACCCAGTACTTC; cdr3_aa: CASILGEGAVGETQYF
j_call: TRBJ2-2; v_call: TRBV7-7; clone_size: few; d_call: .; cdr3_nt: TGTGCTAGCAGGGATAGCAACGGGAGGGGGCAAACCGGGGAGCTGTTTTTT; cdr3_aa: CASRDSNGRGQTGELFF
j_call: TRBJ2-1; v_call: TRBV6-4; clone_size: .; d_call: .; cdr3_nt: TGTGCCAGCAGTGAGGACAGCCGATACAATGAGCAGTTCTTC; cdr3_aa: CASSEDSRYNEQFF
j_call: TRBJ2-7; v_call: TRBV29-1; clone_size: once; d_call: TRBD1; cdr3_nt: TGCAGCGCCGGGGAAGGGGACAGGGGAAGCTCCTACGAGCAGTACTTC; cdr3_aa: CSAGEGDRGSSYEQYF
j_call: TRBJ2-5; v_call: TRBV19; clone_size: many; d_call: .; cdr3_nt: TGTGCCAGTAGTCGGGCCTTCCAAGAGACCCAGTACTTC; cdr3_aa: CASSRAFQETQYF
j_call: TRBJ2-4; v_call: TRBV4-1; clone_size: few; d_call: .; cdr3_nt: TGCGCCAGCAGCCCAACTCGCGGATCTATAGCCAAAAACATTCAGTACTTC; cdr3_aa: CASSPTRGSIAKNIQYF
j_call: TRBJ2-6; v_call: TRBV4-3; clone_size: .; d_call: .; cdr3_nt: TGCGCCAGCGTTACCTGGGGGGCCGCGGGCCTGTTCCTGACTTTC; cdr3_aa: CASVTWGAAGLFLTF
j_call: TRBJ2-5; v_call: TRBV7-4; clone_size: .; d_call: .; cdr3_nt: TGTGCCAGCAGTCAGGGAACAGAGAAAGAGACCCAGTACTTC; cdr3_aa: CASSQGTEKETQYF
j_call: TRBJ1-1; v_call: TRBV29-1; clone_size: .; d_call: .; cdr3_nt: TGCAGCGTCCCGTTAGTGAACACTGAAGCTTTCTTT; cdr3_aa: CSVPLVNTEAFF
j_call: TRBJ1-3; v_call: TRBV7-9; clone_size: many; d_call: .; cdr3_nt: TGTGCCAGCAGATACAGCGCCGGAAACACCATATATTTT; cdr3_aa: CASRYSAGNTIYF
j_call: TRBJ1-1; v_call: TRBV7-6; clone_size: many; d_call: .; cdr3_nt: TGTGCCAGCAGCTCGGCAGCAATGAACACTGAAGCTTTCTTT; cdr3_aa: CASSSAAMNTEAFF
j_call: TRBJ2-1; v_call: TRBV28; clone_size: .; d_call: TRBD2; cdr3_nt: TGTGCCAGCAGTTGGGGTGGAGCGGGGATCTACAATGAGCAGTTCTTC; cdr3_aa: CASSWGGAGIYNEQFF
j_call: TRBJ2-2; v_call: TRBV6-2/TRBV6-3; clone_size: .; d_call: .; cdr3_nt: TGTGCCAGCATTAGCGATTTCAGGGCTCCCGGGGAGCTGTTTTTT; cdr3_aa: CASISDFRAPGELFF
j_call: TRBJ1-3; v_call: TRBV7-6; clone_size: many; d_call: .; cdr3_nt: TGTGCCAGCAGCCCTATCCCCGGGGGCACCATATATTTT; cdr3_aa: CASSPIPGGTIYF
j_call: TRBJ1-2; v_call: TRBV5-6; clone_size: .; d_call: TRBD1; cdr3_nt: TGTGCCAGCAGCTTGAGGGACAGGGTTTGGTATGGCTACACCTTC; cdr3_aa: CASSLRDRVWYGYTF
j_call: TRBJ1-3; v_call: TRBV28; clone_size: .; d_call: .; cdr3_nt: TGTGCCAGCAGCCCCCTGACAACGTACACCATATATTTT; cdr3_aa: CASSPLTTYTIYF
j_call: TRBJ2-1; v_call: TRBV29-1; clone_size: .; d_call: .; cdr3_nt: TGCAGCGTCGTTACATCTAGCTCCTACAATGAGCAGTTCTTC; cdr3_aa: CSVVTSSSYNEQFF
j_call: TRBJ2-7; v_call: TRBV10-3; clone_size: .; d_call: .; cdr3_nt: TGTGCCATCAACTCTCCCCGTACCTACGAGCAGTACTTC; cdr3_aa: CAINSPRTYEQYF
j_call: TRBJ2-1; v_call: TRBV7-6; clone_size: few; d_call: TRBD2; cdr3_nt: TGTGCCAGCAGCCCGATGAAGCGGGGGGAGAATGAGCAGTTCTTC; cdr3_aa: CASSPMKRGENEQFF
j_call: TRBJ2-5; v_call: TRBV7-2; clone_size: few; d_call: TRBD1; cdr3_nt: TGTGCCAGCAGCCCATCGACAGGGAGACAAGAGACCCAGTACTTC; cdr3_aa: CASSPSTGRQETQYF
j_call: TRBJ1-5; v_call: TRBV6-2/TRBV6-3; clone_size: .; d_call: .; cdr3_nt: TGTGCCAGCAGTACGTATCCTGAGGACAGAAATCAGCCCCAGCATTTT; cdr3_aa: CASSTYPEDRNQPQHF
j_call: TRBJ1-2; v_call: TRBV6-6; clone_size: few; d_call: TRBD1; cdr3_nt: TGTGCCAGCCACGGCTGGACAGGGACCTATGGCTACACCTTC; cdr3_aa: CASHGWTGTYGYTF
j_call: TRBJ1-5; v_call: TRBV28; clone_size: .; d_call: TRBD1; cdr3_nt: TGTGCCAGCACTGGAACCGGACAGGGGGGCAATCAGCCCCAGCATTTT; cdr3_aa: CASTGTGQGGNQPQHF